Given below is one TCR beta chain in context. Which antigen it targets is not known. Nothing much larger sits one base from this clone, and base qualities are not available. Including cysteine and phenylalanine, the CDR3 has 14 amino acids. This entry keeps only the CDR3 DNA: 42 bases, framed from base 1. Cut back by 3 bases and 0 bases, the V and J ends lie 8 bases apart. Reading the germline V gene gives CDR1 WSHSY and CDR2 SAAADI. For repertoire sequencing, TCR beta CDR3 regions were amplified from RNA transcripts. The first round of RT-PCR was done with HTBI primers and the Qiagen OneStep RT-PCR kit, and was followed by a second round of multiplex PCR, then size selection and purification. The libraries underwent paired-end sequencing with 100 bp reads on an Illumina HiSeq2000. The source study handled its data this way. SOAPnuke was used to process the reads, throwing out any read that had adapters, had uncalled bases, had a mean Phred below 15, or lacked an exact constant-primer or identifier match. High-quality paired reads were merged with COPE v1.2.5. Each unique nucleotide sequence was defined as a clonotype, and clonotypes were aligned to IMGT TRB V, D and J references with MiTCR v1.1. The analysis was limited to V-J combinations with a frequency above 0.0001, which together covered 98% to 99.2% of repertoires. For each V-J combination, a TCR clonal expansion and chaos score was defined as the ratio of F50 clonal expansion to chaos observed in the TCRdist matrix. Welch's t-statistics and random forest were used to reduce features to about 14 V-J combinations, which were fed into a naive Bayes classifier. The similarity between thyroid and blood repertoires was quantified using the Morisita-Horn index. The public sequencing data were trimmed at Q25 with fastp and processed into clonotypes with MiXCR by TCRdb, which kept only in-frame beta chains. A single entry per CDR3 protein holds the most common genes and DNA from its merged rows. None of the V and J calls come from the authors' own analysis; TCRdb made them. This sample lists roughly 220,000 distinct CDR3 sequences; approximately 42% were detected once. Of the sample, less than 60% falls within the top ten clones.

Ophthalmopathy patients had moderately to severely active disease, Clinical Activity Score of at least 3, NOSPECS grade of at least 4, and disease duration under 3 months. Patients were excluded if they had other autoimmune diseases, uncontrolled infections, pregnancy or lactation. Diagnosis was based on clinical symptoms, serum thyroxine, TRAb, thyroid ultrasound and orbital computed tomography. Using Ficoll-Paque density gradient centrifugation, PBMCs were isolated from 9.5 to 10 ml of fresh peripheral blood. Total RNA was extracted using Trizol reagent, and RNA quality was checked on an Agilent 2100 Bioanalyzer. The data are from a study of Graves' ophthalmopathy and Graves' hyperthyroidism (dated by TCRdb to 2017 to 2018). In the study overall: Peripheral blood was collected at initial diagnosis, prior to any treatment. TCR beta repertoire signatures were used to distinguish Graves' ophthalmopathy from Graves' hyperthyroidism and to predict progression to ophthalmopathy. An independent validation cohort was composed of roughly 19 hyperthyroidism patients and more than 15 patients who later progressed from hyperthyroidism to ophthalmopathy. To explore V-J signatures that distinguish ophthalmopathy from hyperthyroidism, a discovery set of around 100 patients was enrolled, made up of more than 40 with ophthalmopathy and 57 with stable hyperthyroidism. Following sample collection, hyperthyroidism patients were given methimazole at a starting dose of 30 mg daily, and ophthalmopathy patients were given high-dose intravenous methylprednisolone. In about six hyperthyroidism patients, the T-cell repertoire of thyroid tissue was compared with the T-cell repertoire of blood. In total, over 130 blood samples were TCR-sequenced: approximately 42 ophthalmopathy, under 80 hyperthyroidism and some 17 hyperthyroidism-to-ophthalmopathy patients. Results the study describes overall, beyond this receptor: In validation, the model predicted ophthalmopathy progression with roughly 68% sensitivity and 72.22% specificity; some twelve predicted patients were CT-confirmed with GO in a median of approximately 6.5 months. Most expanded thyroid clonotypes with a frequency above 0.001 also appeared in blood, which suggests that blood repertoires may reflect the immune response in the thyroid. In cross-validation, the 13-signature model distinguished ophthalmopathy from stable hyperthyroidism with nearly 90% sensitivity and 81.08% specificity, while in the test set the corresponding values were about 79% and 69%. No statistical method was used to predetermine the sample size, and group allocation was not hidden from the investigators.

The rearrangement joined TRBV10-2 to TRBJ1-1; perhaps TRBD1 is the D gene, with 6 bases matching. The sequence was collected from an adult man with Graves' ophthalmopathy. Sequencing used peripheral blood. The sequence in DNA is TGCGCCAGCAGTGACCAGGGGTTGAACACTGAAGCTTTCTTT. Its protein is CASSDQGLNTEAFF.